This T cell receptor (beta chain) originates from a study of metastatic and nonmetastatic thyroid tumors. Study in general: Thyroid patients, malignant and benign, had repertoires compared across blood and tumor or nodule tissue.

Germline V gene lookup returns CDR1 MNHNS and CDR2 SASEGT. CDR3 size: 12 residues. Germline trimming cut 8 bases from V and 9 bases from J; bases unmatched to any gene: 6. The authors' processing: It was from CDR3 differences across clinicopathological groups that a distant-metastasis classifier for papillary thyroid cancer was built. TCRdb re-clonotyped the PCR reads through MiXCR. The V and J calls follow TCRdb's processing rather than the paper's. The sample lists more than 6,000 clones, 30% to 35% seen once, with approximately 12% in the top ten. Before thyroid surgery, none of the patients had received any treatment.

The chain employs TRBV6-1 and TRBJ2-1; 8 nucleotides line up with TRBD2. Sequencing was carried out using adjacent normal tissue. The clonotype comes from a female donor with papillary thyroid cancer or a benign thyroid nodule (not recorded which). Some clones in this sample may be carry-over from other donors' samples. The CDR3 protein is CASFRGGGEQFF. The CDR3 nucleotides read TGTGCCAGCTTTCGGGGGGGTGGTGAGCAGTTCTTC.